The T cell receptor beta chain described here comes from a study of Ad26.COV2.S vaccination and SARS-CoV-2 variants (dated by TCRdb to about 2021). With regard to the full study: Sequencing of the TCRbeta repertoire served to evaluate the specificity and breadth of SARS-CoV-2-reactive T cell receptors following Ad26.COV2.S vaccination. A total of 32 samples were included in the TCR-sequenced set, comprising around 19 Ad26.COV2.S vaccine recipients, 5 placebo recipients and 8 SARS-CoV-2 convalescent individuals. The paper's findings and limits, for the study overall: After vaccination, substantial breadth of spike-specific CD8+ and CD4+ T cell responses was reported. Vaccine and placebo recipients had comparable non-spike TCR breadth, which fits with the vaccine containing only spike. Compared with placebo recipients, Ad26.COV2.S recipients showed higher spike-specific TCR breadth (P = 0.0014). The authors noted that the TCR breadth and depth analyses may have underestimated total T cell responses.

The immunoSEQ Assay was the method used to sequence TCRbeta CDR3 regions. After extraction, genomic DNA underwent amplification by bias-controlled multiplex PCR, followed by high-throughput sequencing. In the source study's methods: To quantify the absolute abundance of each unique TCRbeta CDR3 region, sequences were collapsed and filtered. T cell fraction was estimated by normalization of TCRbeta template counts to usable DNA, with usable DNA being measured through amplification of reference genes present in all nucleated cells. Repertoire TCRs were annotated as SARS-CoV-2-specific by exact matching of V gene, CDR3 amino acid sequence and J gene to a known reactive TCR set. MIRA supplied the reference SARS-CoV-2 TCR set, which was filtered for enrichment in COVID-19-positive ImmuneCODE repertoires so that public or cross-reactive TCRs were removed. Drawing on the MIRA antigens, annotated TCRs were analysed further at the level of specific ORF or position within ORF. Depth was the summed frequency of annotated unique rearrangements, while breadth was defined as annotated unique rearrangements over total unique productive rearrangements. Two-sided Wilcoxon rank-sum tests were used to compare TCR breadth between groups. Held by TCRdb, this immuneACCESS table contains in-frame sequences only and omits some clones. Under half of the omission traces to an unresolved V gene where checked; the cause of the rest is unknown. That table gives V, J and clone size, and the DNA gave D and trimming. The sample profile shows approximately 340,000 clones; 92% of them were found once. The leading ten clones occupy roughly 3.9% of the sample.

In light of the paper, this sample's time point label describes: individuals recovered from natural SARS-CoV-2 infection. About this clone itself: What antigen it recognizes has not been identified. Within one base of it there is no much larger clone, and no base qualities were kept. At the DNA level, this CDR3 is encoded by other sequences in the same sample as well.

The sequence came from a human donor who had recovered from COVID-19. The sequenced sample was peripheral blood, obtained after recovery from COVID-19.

The CDR3 region has the sequence CASSQTGANYGYTF. The nucleotide sequence reads TGTGCCAGCAGCCAGACAGGGGCTAACTATGGCTACACCTTC. The chain is assembled from TRBV6-5 and TRBJ1-2; the central 8 bases match TRBD1. Germline trimming: 6 bases from V, 0 bases from J; junction bases outside gene matches: 3. The germline V gene gives CDR1 as MNHEY and CDR2 as SVGAGI. Taken from cysteine to phenylalanine, the CDR3 has 14 residues. Only the CDR3 region is kept as DNA, spanning 42 bases read in frame from base 1.